This T cell receptor beta chain came from a study of cytomegalovirus exposure and HLA in healthy donors. General observations from the study: Later analysis suggested most CMV-associated TCR beta chains were HLA-restricted. Analysis was performed later, and it showed HLA-associated TCR beta chains to be more clonally expanded than equally common others.

13 Jbeta primers and 60 Vbeta primers were used for the PCR. Profiled with immunoSEQ multiplex PCR; TCRdb holds only in-frame clones, not every one. The sample gives a few hundred thousand clones, about 93% of which show up once; 1.7% is in the top ten. The CDR3 has 15 amino acids. V was trimmed by 2 bases and J by 6 bases, leaving 15 bases between them. CDR1 MNHNS and CDR2 SASEGT come from the germline V gene. Healthy bone marrow donors made up the donor group. As regards this clone: What it binds is unknown.

The rearrangement links TRBV6-1 to TRBJ2-3; D perhaps matches TRBD2 (5 bases). Sequencing was carried out using PBMCs. The source of this sequence is a girl aged 2-10 years in good health and CMV-seronegative. The CDR3 reads CASSERRLGGDTQYF. CDR3 in DNA: TGTGCCAGCAGTGAACGACGACTTGGCGGGGATACGCAGTATTTT.